One and the same sample provided the 2 T cell receptor beta chains below, sequenced in a study of a mutant IDH1 vaccine in newly diagnosed glioma. TCRdb's table, derived via immunoSEQ multiplex PCR, lists solely in-frame clones and lacks some. Of approximately 50,000 clones listed, about 80% are singletons. These receptors have no known antigen. Time point noted: week 47, end of study. Topical imiquimod was applied with each vaccine dose, which held 300 ug of mutant IDH1 20-mer peptide. The sequencing used PBMCs, collected from a glioma patient whose treatment included an IDH1 peptide vaccine. These receptors came from a middle-aged woman with glioma. Some clones in this sample may be carry-over from other donors' samples.

V is TRBV5-8 and J is TRBJ1-2, with a possible D match to TRBD1 (6 bases). Trimming stripped 7 bases from V and 0 bases from J, with 22 bases between. This CDR3 contains 17 residues. CDR1 SGHTS and CDR2 YDEGEE come from the germline V gene. For the CDR3, the DNA is TGTGCCAGCTCCTTGGGCACAGGGTTGGCGGCTAACTATGGCTACACCTTC. Protein product: CASSLGTGLAANYGYTF. Supplemented by reference TRBV5-8 and TRBJ1-2, the full variable domain reads EAGVTQSPTHLIKTRGQQATLRCSPISGHTSVYWYQQALGLGLQFLLWYDEGEERNRGNFPPRFSGRQFPNYSSELNVNALELEDSALYLCASSLGTGLAANYGYTFGSGTRLTVV.

With regard to this clone: A junction end diverges from the germline sequence, so it may reflect a read error. The J gene is TRBJ1-2, the V gene TRBV2; D gene uncertain. This CDR3 has 14 residues. Germline V gene data show CDR1 as SNHLY and CDR2 as FYNNEI. The CDR3 protein is CASRREEGEYGCTF. As DNA, the CDR3 is TGTGCCAGCAGGAGGGAGGAAGGAGAATATGGCTGCACCTTC.